Reported below is one T cell receptor beta chain. Antigen: not known. This sample was included in a study of shared clonotypes between healthy human individuals. On the study more broadly: Aged between 18 and 49, the donors were two women and three men.

Only CD45RO-negative cells positively selected for CCR7 counted as naive CD8 cells, so terminally differentiated effector memory CD45RA+ cells were excluded. Original processing notes: ImmunoSEQ output held junction-only sequences without quality scores, so filtering differed. Assay used: immunoSEQ multiplex PCR; TCRdb lists only in-frame clones, some missing. V, J and clone size reflect that table, while D and trimming were determined from the DNA. The sample consists of 800,000 to 950,000 clones, 90% to 97% of them appearing once. Findings of the study overall: Estimated richness was generally greater in naive than memory subsets.

Trimming removed 3 bases from V and 1 base from J; junction bases left unmatched: 4. From germline, CDR1 is LNHNV and CDR2 YYDKDF (reference sequence). The CDR3 runs to 16 residues. Sequences were obtained from naive CD8+ T cells sorted from blood. The rearrangement links TRBV15 to TRBJ2-3, with 10 positions matching TRBD2. This clonotype was sampled from a man aged 25-45 years in good health. The CDR3 coding sequence is TGTGCCACCAGCAGCCCTAGCGGGAGAGGCACAGATACGCAGTATTTT. Residues: CATSSPSGRGTDTQYF.